Listed here are 7 T cell receptor beta chains from one sample, sequenced in a study of identical twins. TCRdb analysed the 5' RACE reads with MiXCR anew, one entry per CDR3 protein. The table has 550,000 to 800,000 distinct CDR3 sequences, around 7.5% seen once. This sample was also put to use in a study of yellow fever vaccine responses in identical twins.

Sample: PBMCs. The origin of the receptors is a woman in her late teens or twenties in good health.

In the case of this clonotype: A read error is possible here, since a much larger clone lies one base away. The chain recombines TRBV7-9 with TRBJ2-5, with 9 bases fitting TRBD1. The length of the CDR3 is 13 residues. CDR1 and CDR2 (germline): SEHNR, FQNEAQ (reference sequence). This chain's CDR3 is CSSNPTGGETQYF. The DNA of the CDR3 is TGTTCCAGCAACCCGACAGGGGGAGAGACCCAGTACTTC.

In this sample, this clonotype turned up a few times. This rearrangement joins TRBV5-5 to TRBJ2-6; D not resolved. The CDR3 has 16 amino acids. Germline V CDR1 and CDR2: SGHKS, YYEKEE (reference sequence). Trimming shortened V by 3 bases and J by 1 base, and 11 bases separated the two germline ends. CDR3 protein: CASSSEIGSGANVLTF. The DNA for the CDR3 is TGTGCCAGCAGCTCTGAGATTGGATCTGGGGCCAACGTCCTGACTTTC.

J is TRBJ2-2 and V is TRBV11-3; 7 positions agree with TRBD2. There are 14 residues in the CDR3. J was trimmed by 2 bases and V by 7 bases; bases with no gene match: 4. Germline V CDR1 and CDR2: SGHNT, YENEEA. For the CDR3, the DNA is TGTGCCAGCACCCCGGGGGGTAACACCGGGGAGCTGTTTTTT. Protein product: CASTPGGNTGELFF. Drawing the rest from reference TRBV11-3 and TRBJ2-2, the complete variable domain is EAGVVQSPRYKIIEKKQPVAFWCNPISGHNTLYWYLQNLGQGPELLIRYENEEAVDDSQLPKDRFSAERLKGVDSTLKIQPAELGDSAVYLCASTPGGNTGELFFGEGSRLTVL.

This clonotype was seen only a few times. The chain couples TRBV4-1 to TRBJ2-5, with TRBD2 identical over 9 bases. The CDR3 is 18 amino acids. Germline CDR1 MGHRA, CDR2 YSYEKL. The V and J ends lost 1 base and 2 bases, in that order; junction bases with no gene match: 11. Written as DNA, the CDR3 is TGCGCCAGCAGCCAAGCCCCGAGGGCTAGCGGGGAACAAGAGACCCAGTACTTC. Translating gives CASSQAPRASGEQETQYF.

There are many counts of this clonotype. The chain has TRBV3-1 and TRBJ1-5, with D perhaps TRBD1 (5 bases). The germline V gene has CDR1 LGHDT and CDR2 YNNKEL (reference sequence). V dropped 0 bases and J dropped 1 base, with 10 bases sitting between them. The CDR3 contains 16 residues. The chain's CDR3 is CASSQDLRGSNQPQHF. The CDR3 nucleotides are TGTGCCAGCAGCCAAGATCTGAGGGGCAGCAATCAGCCCCAGCATTTT.

This clonotype was detected only a few times. The chain employs TRBV29-1 and TRBJ1-3, with D unclear. The CDR3 runs 14 residues. The V gene lost 6 bases and the J gene lost 3 bases, with 15 bases spanning the gap. From germline, CDR1 is SQVTM and CDR2 ANQGSEA. Here the CDR3 reads CSVAEGGYGNTIYF. CDR3 nucleotide sequence: TGCAGCGTAGCGGAGGGAGGATATGGAAACACCATATATTTT.

J is TRBJ1-1 and V is TRBV12-5; no definite D call. Germline V gene lookup returns CDR1 LGHNT and CDR2 FRNRAP. The germline V and J ends were trimmed by 1 base and 3 bases, with 3 bases remaining between them. This CDR3 contains 12 residues. CDR3 nucleotides: TGTGCTAGTGGTTTGGGGGACACTGAAGCTTTCTTT. It encodes CASGLGDTEAFF.